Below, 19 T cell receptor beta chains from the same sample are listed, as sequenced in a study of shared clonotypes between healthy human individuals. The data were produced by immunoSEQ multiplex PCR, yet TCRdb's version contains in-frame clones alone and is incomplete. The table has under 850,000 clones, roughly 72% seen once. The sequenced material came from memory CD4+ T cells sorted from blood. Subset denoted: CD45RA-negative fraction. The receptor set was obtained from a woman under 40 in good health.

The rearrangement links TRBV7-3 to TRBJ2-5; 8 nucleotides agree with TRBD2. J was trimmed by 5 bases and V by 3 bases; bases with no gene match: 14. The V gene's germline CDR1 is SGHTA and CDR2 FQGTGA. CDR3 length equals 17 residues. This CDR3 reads CASSLGEAAGDVETQYF. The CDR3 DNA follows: TGTGCCAGCAGCTTGGGGGAGGCAGCGGGAGATGTGGAGACCCAGTACTTC.

CDR3: CASSLYQGSGANVLTF. The CDR3 DNA reads as TGTGCCAGCAGCTTATACCAGGGCTCTGGGGCCAACGTCCTGACTTTC. The chain is built from TRBV7-9 and TRBJ2-6; TRBD1 is a possible D gene (5 bases). This CDR3 comprises 16 residues. Between the trimmed V and J ends, which lost 2 bases and 0 bases, there was a span of 8 bases. Germline V gene sequence: CDR1 SEHNR, CDR2 FQNEAQ (reference sequence).

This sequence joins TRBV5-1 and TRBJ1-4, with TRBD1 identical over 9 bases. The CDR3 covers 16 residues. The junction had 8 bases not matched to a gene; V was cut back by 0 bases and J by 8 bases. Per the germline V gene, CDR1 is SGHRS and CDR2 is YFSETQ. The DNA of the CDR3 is TGCGCCAGCAGCTTGGGGCCGGGACAGGGATACGAAAAACTGTTTTTT. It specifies CASSLGPGQGYEKLFF.

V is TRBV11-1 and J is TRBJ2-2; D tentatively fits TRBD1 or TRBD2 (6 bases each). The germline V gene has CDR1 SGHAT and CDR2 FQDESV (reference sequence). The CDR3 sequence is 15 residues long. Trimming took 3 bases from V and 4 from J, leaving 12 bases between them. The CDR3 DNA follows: TGTGCCAGCAGCTTGGGGGGCCCGGGCACCGGGGAGCTGTTTTTT. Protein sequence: CASSLGGPGTGELFF.

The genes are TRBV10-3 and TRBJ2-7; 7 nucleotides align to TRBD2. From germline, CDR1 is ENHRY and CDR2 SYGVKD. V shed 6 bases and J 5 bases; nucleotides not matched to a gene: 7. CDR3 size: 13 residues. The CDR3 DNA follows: TGTGCCATCAGGGGTGCGGGAGCCCACGAGCAGTACTTC. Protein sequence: CAIRGAGAHEQYF.

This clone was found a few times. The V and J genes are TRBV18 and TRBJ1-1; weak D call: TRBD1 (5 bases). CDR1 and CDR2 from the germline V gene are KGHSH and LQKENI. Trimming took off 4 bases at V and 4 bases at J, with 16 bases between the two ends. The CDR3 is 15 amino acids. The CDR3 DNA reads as TGTGCCAGCTCACTTAACACCAGGGTACGCACTGAAGCTTTCTTT. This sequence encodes CASSLNTRVRTEAFF.

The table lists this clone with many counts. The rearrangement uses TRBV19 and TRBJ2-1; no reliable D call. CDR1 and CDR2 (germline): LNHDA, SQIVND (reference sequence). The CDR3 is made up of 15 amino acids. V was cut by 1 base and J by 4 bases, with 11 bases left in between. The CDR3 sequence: CASSIGRQTYNEQFF. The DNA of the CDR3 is TGTGCCAGTAGTATAGGTCGGCAGACGTACAATGAGCAGTTCTTC.

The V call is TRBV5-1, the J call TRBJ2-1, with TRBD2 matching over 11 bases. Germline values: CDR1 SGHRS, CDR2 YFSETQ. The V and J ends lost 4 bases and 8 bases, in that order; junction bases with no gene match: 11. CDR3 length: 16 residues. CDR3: CASSPKTSGVVDEQFF. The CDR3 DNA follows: TGCGCCAGCAGCCCCAAGACTAGCGGGGTTGTGGATGAGCAGTTCTTC.

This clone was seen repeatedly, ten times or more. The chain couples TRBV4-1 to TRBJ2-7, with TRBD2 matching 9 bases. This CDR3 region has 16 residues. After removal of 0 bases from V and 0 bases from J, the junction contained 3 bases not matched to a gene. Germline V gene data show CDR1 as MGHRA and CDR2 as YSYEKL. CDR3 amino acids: CASSQDWTSDSYEQYF. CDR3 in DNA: TGCGCCAGCAGCCAAGATTGGACTAGCGACTCCTACGAGCAGTACTTC.

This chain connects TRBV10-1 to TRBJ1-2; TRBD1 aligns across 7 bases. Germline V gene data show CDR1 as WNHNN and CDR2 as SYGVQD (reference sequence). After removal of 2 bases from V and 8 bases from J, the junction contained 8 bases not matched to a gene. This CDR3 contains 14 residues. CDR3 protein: CASSEGTAKEGYTF. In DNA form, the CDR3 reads TGCGCCAGCAGTGAGGGGACAGCCAAGGAAGGCTACACCTTC.

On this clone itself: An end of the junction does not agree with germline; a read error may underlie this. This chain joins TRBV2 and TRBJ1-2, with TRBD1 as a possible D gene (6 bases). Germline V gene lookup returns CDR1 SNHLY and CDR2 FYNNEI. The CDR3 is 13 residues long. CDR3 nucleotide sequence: TGTGCCAGCAGCGCTCTGGGAGGGAAGGACAGCCCCTTC. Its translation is CASSALGGKDSPF.

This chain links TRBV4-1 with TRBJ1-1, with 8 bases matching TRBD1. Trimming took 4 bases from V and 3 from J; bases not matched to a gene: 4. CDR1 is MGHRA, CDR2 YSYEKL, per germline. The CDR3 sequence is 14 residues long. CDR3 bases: TGCGCCAGCAGCCTACAGGGGGGAGACACTGAAGCTTTCTTT. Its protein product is CASSLQGGDTEAFF.

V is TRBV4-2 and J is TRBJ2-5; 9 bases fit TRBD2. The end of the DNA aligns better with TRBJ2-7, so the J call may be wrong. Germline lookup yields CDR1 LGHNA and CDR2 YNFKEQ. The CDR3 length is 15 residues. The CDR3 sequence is CASSQDPAGGYEQYF. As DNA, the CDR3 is TGTGCCAGCAGCCAAGATCCAGCGGGAGGATACGAGCAGTACTTC.

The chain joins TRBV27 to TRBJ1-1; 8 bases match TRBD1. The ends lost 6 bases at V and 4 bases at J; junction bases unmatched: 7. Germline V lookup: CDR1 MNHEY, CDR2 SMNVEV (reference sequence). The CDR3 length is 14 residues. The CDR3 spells CASSLEQGGTEAFF. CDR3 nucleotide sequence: TGTGCCAGCAGCCTCGAACAGGGGGGCACTGAAGCTTTCTTT.

This chain's CDR3 is CASSFGGLGTEAFF. As DNA, the CDR3 is TGTGCCAGCAGTTTTGGGGGGCTCGGAACTGAAGCTTTCTTT. This chain uses TRBV6-5 with TRBJ1-1; TRBD1 is a possible D gene (6 bases). The CDR3 length is 14 residues. The ends were cut back, 4 bases at V and 5 bases at J, with 14 bases in the middle. CDR1 and CDR2 from the germline V gene are MNHEY and SVGAGI.

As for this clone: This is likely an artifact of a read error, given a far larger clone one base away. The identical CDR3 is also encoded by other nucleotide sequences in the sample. This chain's CDR3 is CASSYGPDTQYF. CDR3 DNA sequence: TGTGCCAGCAGTTACGGACCAGATACGCAGTATTTT. The chain is built from TRBV6-5 and TRBJ2-3; D unresolved. Germline V gives CDR1 MNHEY, CDR2 SVGAGI. V lost 2 bases, J lost 4 bases, and 4 bases lay in between. This CDR3 is 12 amino acids long.

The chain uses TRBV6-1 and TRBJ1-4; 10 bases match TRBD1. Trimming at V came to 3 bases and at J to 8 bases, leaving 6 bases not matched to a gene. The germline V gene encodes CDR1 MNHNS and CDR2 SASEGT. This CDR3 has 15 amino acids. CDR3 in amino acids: CASSDPTGGQEKLFF. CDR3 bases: TGTGCCAGCAGTGACCCGACAGGGGGCCAGGAAAAACTGTTTTTT.

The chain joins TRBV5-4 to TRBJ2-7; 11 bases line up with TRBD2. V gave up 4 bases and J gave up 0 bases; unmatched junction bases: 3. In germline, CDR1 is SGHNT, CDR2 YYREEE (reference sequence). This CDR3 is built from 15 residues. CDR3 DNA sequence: TGTGCCAGCAGCCAAGGGACTAGCGGCTCCTACGAGCAGTACTTC. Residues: CASSQGTSGSYEQYF.

The CDR3 here is CASSPLQGAETEAFF. CDR3 nucleotide sequence: TGCGCCAGCAGCCCACTACAGGGGGCGGAAACTGAAGCTTTCTTT. The chain employs TRBV5-1 and TRBJ1-1, with 9 bases aligning to TRBD1. Germline lookup yields CDR1 SGHRS and CDR2 YFSETQ. This CDR3 comprises 15 residues. Trimming took 4 bases from V and 5 from J; bases not matched to a gene: 9.